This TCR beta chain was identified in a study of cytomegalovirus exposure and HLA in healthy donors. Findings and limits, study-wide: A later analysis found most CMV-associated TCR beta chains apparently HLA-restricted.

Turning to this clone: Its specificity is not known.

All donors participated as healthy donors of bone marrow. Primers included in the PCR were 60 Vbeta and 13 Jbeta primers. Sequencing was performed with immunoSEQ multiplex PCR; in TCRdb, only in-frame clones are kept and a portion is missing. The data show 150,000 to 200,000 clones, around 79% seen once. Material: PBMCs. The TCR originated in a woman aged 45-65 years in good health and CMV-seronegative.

This CDR3 is CASQTGNSAGELFF. Written as DNA, the CDR3 is TGCGCCAGCCAAACAGGGAATTCGGCCGGGGAGCTGTTTTTT. The chain carries TRBV5-1 and TRBJ2-2; possibly TRBD1 for D (6 bases). CDR1 is SGHRS and CDR2 is YFSETQ in the germline V gene. The CDR3 loop spans 14 amino acids. Trimming shortened V by 7 bases and J by 6 bases, and 16 bases separated the two germline ends.